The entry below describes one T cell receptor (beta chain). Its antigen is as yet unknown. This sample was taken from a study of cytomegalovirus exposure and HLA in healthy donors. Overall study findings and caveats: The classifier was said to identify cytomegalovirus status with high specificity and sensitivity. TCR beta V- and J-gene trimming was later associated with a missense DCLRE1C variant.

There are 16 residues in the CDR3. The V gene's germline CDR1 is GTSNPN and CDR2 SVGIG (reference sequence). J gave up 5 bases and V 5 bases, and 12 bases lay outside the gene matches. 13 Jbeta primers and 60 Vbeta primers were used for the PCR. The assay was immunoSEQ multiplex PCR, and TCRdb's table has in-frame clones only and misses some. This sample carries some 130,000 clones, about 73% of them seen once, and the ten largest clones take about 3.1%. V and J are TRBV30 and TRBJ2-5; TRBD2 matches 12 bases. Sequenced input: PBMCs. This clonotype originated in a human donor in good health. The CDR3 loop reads CAWPVPGLAGGETQYF. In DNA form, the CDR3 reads TGTGCCTGGCCGGTCCCCGGGCTAGCGGGAGGGGAGACCCAGTACTTC. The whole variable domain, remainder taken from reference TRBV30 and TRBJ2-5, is SQTIHQWPATLVQPVGSPLSLECTVEGTSNPNLYWYRQAAGRGLQLLFYSVGIGQISSEVPQNLSASRPQDRQFILSSKKLLLSDSGFYLCAWPVPGLAGGETQYFGPGTRLLVL.